Listed here are 32 T cell receptor beta chains from one sample, sequenced in a study of PD-1 blockade in classical Hodgkin lymphoma (dated by TCRdb to 2018 to 2021). The time point label, as the study defines it: cycle 2 day 1 (C2D1) of nivolumab. Every trial patient had relapsed following autologous stem cell transplantation, and prior brentuximab vedotin exposure was what differed among cohorts A, B and C. The library was obtained by the immunoSEQ multiplex PCR assay. TCRdb took this table from immuneACCESS and kept in-frame rearrangements with V and J called. Such tables lack part of the clones; where checked against another copy, unresolved V genes explain under half of the gap, and the rest is unexplained. The sample records 120,000 to 150,000 clones, approximately 72% of which are singletons. Roughly 9.2% of the sample goes to the ten largest clones. The sample consisted of peripheral blood mononuclear cells (PBMCs), taken before the second cycle of nivolumab. The source is a human donor with classical Hodgkin lymphoma.

In its sample, this clone was seen a few times. The genes are TRBV9 and TRBJ1-5; D unclear. This CDR3 has 15 amino acids. V was cut by 0 bases and J by 7 bases, with 14 bases left in between. Germline V lookup: CDR1 SGDLS, CDR2 YYNGEE. For the CDR3, the DNA is TGTGCCAGCAGCGTAGGGGCAGGTCTAGGACAGCCCCAGCATTTT. Residues: CASSVGAGLGQPQHF.

The V call is TRBV19, the J call TRBJ2-2; D is uncertain. V was pared by 3 bases and J by 3 bases, with 5 bases between. The CDR3 has 13 amino acids. Germline loops: CDR1 LNHDA, CDR2 SQIVND (reference sequence). In DNA form, the CDR3 reads TGTGCCAGTAGTATCTCAGACACCGGGGAGCTGTTTTTT. Translation gives CASSISDTGELFF.

The V gene is TRBV7-9, the J gene TRBJ1-2; D is possibly TRBD1 (6 bases). Germline V gene data show CDR1 as SEHNR and CDR2 as FQNEAQ (reference sequence). The CDR3 contains 12 residues. V lost 7 bases and J 6 bases, leaving 12 bases between the germline ends. The CDR3 DNA follows: TGTGCCAGCATCCGGGGGGCGGATGGCTACACCTTC. It encodes CASIRGADGYTF.

The J gene is TRBJ1-1, the V gene TRBV13, with unresolved D. Germline V gives CDR1 PRHDT, CDR2 FYEKMQ (reference sequence). The CDR3 spans 14 residues. Trimming cost V 2 bases and J 5 bases, with 12 bases left between them. The CDR3 sequence: CASSLSPLGTEAFF. CDR3 sequence (DNA): TGTGCCAGCAGCTTATCCCCCCTGGGGACTGAAGCTTTCTTT.

V usage is TRBV27 and J usage is TRBJ1-1; 7 bases line up with TRBD1. Germline V gene lookup returns CDR1 MNHEY and CDR2 SMNVEV (reference sequence). Trimming removed 6 bases from V and 5 bases from J; junction bases left unmatched: 9. The CDR3 is made up of 14 amino acids. CDR3: CASSIRGLLTEAFF. In DNA form, the CDR3 reads TGTGCCAGCAGCATAAGGGGGCTTTTGACTGAAGCTTTCTTT.

The chain joins TRBV7-2 to TRBJ2-3, with TRBD2 matching 15 bases. V lost 5 bases to trimming and J lost 13 bases; unmatched junction nucleotides: 13. The germline CDR1 and CDR2 sequences are SGHTA and FQGNSA. The CDR3 is 16 residues long. As DNA, the CDR3 is TGTGCCAGCAGCGCCAGCGGACTAGCGGGGGGGCGCCCCGAGTATTTT. Its translation: CASSASGLAGGRPEYF.

The CDR3 DNA reads as TGTGCCAGCAGAGCGAGCGGTTCAGATACGCAGTATTTT. Translation gives CASRASGSDTQYF. The rearrangement links TRBV27 to TRBJ2-3; D possibly corresponds to TRBD2 (5 bases). There are 13 residues in the CDR3. Per the germline V gene, CDR1 is MNHEY and CDR2 is SMNVEV (reference sequence). V was pared by 6 bases and J by 4 bases, with 11 bases between.

A single count supports this clone. V and J are TRBV9 and TRBJ2-3; D uncertain. The CDR3 has 15 residues. The germline gives CDR1 SGDLS, CDR2 YYNGEE. V shed 0 bases and J shed 0 bases, with 8 bases lying between them. The CDR3 DNA reads as TGTGCCAGCAGCGTAGCGGTACTAAGCACAGATACGCAGTATTTT. Its translation: CASSVAVLSTDTQYF. Full variable domain (outside the CDR3, taken from reference TRBV9 and TRBJ2-3): DSGVTQTPKHLITATGQRVTLRCSPRSGDLSVYWYQQSLDQGLQFLIQYYNGEERAKGNILERFSAQQFPDLHSELNLSSLELGDSALYFCASSVAVLSTDTQYFGPGTRLTVL.

This rearrangement joins TRBV7-2 to TRBJ2-7; weak D call: TRBD1 (6 bases). Germline V gives CDR1 SGHTA, CDR2 FQGNSA. V lost 5 bases to trimming and J lost 6 bases, with 8 bases between them. CDR3 length: 11 residues. DNA for the CDR3: TGTGCCAGCAGCGCAGGGGTCGAGCAGTACTTC. Its translation: CASSAGVEQYF.

This chain connects TRBV7-2 to TRBJ2-3; D gene uncertain. V lost 1 base and J 2 bases, leaving 7 bases between the germline ends. The CDR3 spans 14 residues. The germline gives CDR1 SGHTA, CDR2 FQGNSA. The CDR3 spells CASSLVLTTDTQYF. CDR3 nucleotide sequence: TGTGCCAGCAGCTTAGTGCTAACCACAGATACGCAGTATTTT.

The rearrangement uses TRBV15 and TRBJ1-5; maybe TRBD1 (6 bases). Per germline, CDR1 LNHNV and CDR2 YYDKDF (reference sequence). The ends were cut back, 2 bases at V and 7 bases at J, with 15 bases in the middle. This CDR3 contains 15 residues. CDR3 residues: CATSRPDRTRQPQHF. The DNA of the CDR3 is TGTGCCACCAGCAGACCAGACAGGACTAGACAGCCCCAGCATTTT. Full variable domain (missing parts from reference TRBV15 and TRBJ1-5): DAMVIQNPRYQVTQFGKPVTLSCSQTLNHNVMYWYQQKSSQAPKLLFHYYDKDFNNEADTPDNFQSRRPNTSFCFLDIRSPGLGDTAMYLCATSRPDRTRQPQHFGDGTRLSIL.

This clone was detected only a few times. The rearrangement joins TRBV28 to TRBJ2-2; maybe TRBD2 (5 bases). Trimming shortened V by 1 base and J by 7 bases, and 7 bases separated the two germline ends. Germline CDR1 and CDR2: MDHEN and SYDVKM. The CDR3 sequence is 13 residues long. The DNA for the CDR3 is TGTGCCAGCAGTTTATTTCGGGGCGGGGAGCTGTTTTTT. This translates into CASSLFRGGELFF.

J is TRBJ1-6 and V is TRBV19; 10 bases are shared with TRBD1. J was trimmed by 1 base and V by 3 bases; bases with no gene match: 9. Germline assignment: CDR1 LNHDA and CDR2 SQIVND (reference sequence). The CDR3 loop spans 19 amino acids. Here the CDR3 reads CASSITGQGLSSYNSPLHF. DNA of the CDR3: TGTGCCAGTAGTATTACGGGACAGGGGTTAAGTTCCTATAATTCACCCCTCCACTTT.

The chain carries TRBV6-1 and TRBJ1-2; TRBD1 matches at 8 bases. The CDR3 extends over 14 amino acids. V shed 7 bases and J 7 bases; nucleotides not matched to a gene: 11. CDR1 is MNHNS, CDR2 SASEGT, per germline. The CDR3 reads CASTAQGDAGGYTF. DNA for the CDR3: TGTGCCAGCACAGCACAGGGGGACGCGGGTGGCTACACCTTC.

The chain joins TRBV28 to TRBJ1-2; no clear D gene. Trimming removed 5 bases from V and 4 bases from J, with 14 bases in between. The CDR3 sequence is 14 residues long. Per the germline V gene, CDR1 is MDHEN and CDR2 is SYDVKM. The CDR3 nucleotides are TGTGCCAGCAGTCCCCAATCCTCTGCCTATGGCTACACCTTC. It specifies CASSPQSSAYGYTF.

This clone was detected once. The chain employs TRBV7-2 and TRBJ2-1; possible D gene TRBD1, 6 bases. Trimming took off 6 bases at V and 13 bases at J, with 13 bases between the two ends. CDR1 is SGHTA and CDR2 is FQGNSA in the germline V gene. The CDR3 has 11 residues. The CDR3 DNA reads as TGTGCCAGCAGGTACAGGGTTAATCAGTTCTTC. This sequence encodes CASRYRVNQFF.

This chain links TRBV7-3 with TRBJ2-1; D possibly corresponds to TRBD1 (6 bases). Germline CDR1 is SGHTA and CDR2 is FQGTGA. The CDR3 spans 17 residues. V gave up 2 bases and J gave up 2 bases, with 16 bases separating them. Here the CDR3 DNA reads TGTGCCAGCAGCTTAGGGGAGACAGGTTTCCCCTACAATGAGCAGTTCTTC. As protein: CASSLGETGFPYNEQFF.

The CDR3 protein is CASSVAGTGYGYTF. For the CDR3, the DNA is TGTGCCAGCAGCGTTGCCGGGACAGGCTATGGCTACACCTTC. The gene calls are TRBV9 and TRBJ1-2; 8 bases align to TRBD1. This CDR3 has 14 residues. With 2 bases clipped from V and 4 bases from J, the junction kept 4 bases outside the gene matches. CDR1 and CDR2 (germline): SGDLS, YYNGEE.

J is TRBJ2-7 and V is TRBV27, with 7 bases identical to TRBD2. The CDR3 runs 16 residues. J was trimmed by 5 bases and V by 5 bases; bases with no gene match: 15. Germline loops: CDR1 MNHEY, CDR2 SMNVEV (reference sequence). The CDR3 DNA reads TGTGCCAGCAGTCCTCTCGGGCGGGGGATCCTTCACGAGCAGTACTTC. Amino acids: CASSPLGRGILHEQYF.

V and J are TRBV6-6 and TRBJ2-1; tentatively, D is TRBD2 (5 bases). Germline-derived CDR1 and CDR2 are MNHNY and SVGAGI (reference sequence). Between the trimmed V and J ends, which lost 6 bases and 7 bases, there was a span of 19 bases. CDR3 length: 15 residues. Written as DNA, the CDR3 is TGTGCCAGCAGATCTCGGGGTAGCTTCCTTAATGAGCAGTTCTTC. Its translation: CASRSRGSFLNEQFF.

The chain uses TRBV7-2 and TRBJ1-3, with D perhaps TRBD1 (5 bases). V was shortened by 8 bases and J by 0 bases, with 17 bases between the two germline ends. CDR3 length equals 16 residues. Per germline, CDR1 SGHTA and CDR2 FQGNSA. The CDR3 is CASRPDYRSSGNTIYF. The CDR3 nucleotides are TGTGCCAGCCGACCCGATTACAGGTCCTCTGGAAACACCATATATTTT. Drawing the rest from reference TRBV7-2 and TRBJ1-3, the complete variable domain is GAGVSQSPSNKVTEKGKDVELRCDPISGHTALYWYRQSLGQGLEFLIYFQGNSAPDKSGLPSDRFSAERTGGSVSTLTIQRTQQEDSAVYLCASRPDYRSSGNTIYFGEGSWLTVV.

The chain couples TRBV10-3 to TRBJ2-3; 11 bases fit TRBD2. Looked up from germline, CDR1 is ENHRY and CDR2 is SYGVKD. V gave up 5 bases and J gave up 2 bases; unmatched junction bases: 3. The CDR3 sequence is 15 residues long. Here the CDR3 reads CAISIAGGFTDTQYF. CDR3 DNA sequence: TGTGCCATCAGTATAGCGGGAGGGTTCACAGATACGCAGTATTTT.

The chain employs TRBV6-1 and TRBJ2-7, with D maybe TRBD1 (6 bases). Germline V gene sequence: CDR1 MNHNS, CDR2 SASEGT. The CDR3 runs to 15 residues. Trimming removed 1 base at V and 1 base at J, with 11 bases between. The CDR3 loop is CASSEEGQGSYEQYF. The DNA for the CDR3 is TGTGCCAGCAGTGAAGAGGGACAAGGTTCCTACGAGCAGTACTTC.

The genes are TRBV7-9 and TRBJ2-1; D perhaps matches TRBD2 (7 bases). The CDR3 consists of 17 residues. Trimming cost V 1 base and J 0 bases, with 13 bases left between them. CDR1 is SEHNR and CDR2 is FQNEAQ in the germline V gene (reference sequence). The CDR3 DNA follows: TGTGCCAGCAGCTTAGTAGGGGGGGCAAGCTCCTACAATGAGCAGTTCTTC. Amino acids: CASSLVGGASSYNEQFF.

The gene calls are TRBV7-8 and TRBJ1-1; a possible D gene is TRBD1 (6 bases). Trimming shortened V by 0 bases and J by 4 bases, and 12 bases separated the two germline ends. CDR3 length: 15 amino acids. The germline gives CDR1 SGHVS, CDR2 FQNEAQ. The CDR3 spells CASSLALAGATEAFF. In DNA, the CDR3 is TGTGCCAGCAGCTTAGCGTTGGCAGGGGCCACTGAAGCTTTCTTT.

V gene TRBV2 combines with J gene TRBJ1-6; D is undetermined. Trimming cost V 6 bases and J 7 bases, with 13 bases left between them. This CDR3 spans 14 amino acids. Germline CDR1 SNHLY, CDR2 FYNNEI. CDR3 amino acids: CASRNHGPNSPLHF. The CDR3 DNA sequence: TGTGCCAGCAGAAACCACGGGCCCAATTCACCCCTCCACTTT.

The V gene is TRBV2, the J gene TRBJ2-1, with D possibly matching TRBD2 (5 bases). The CDR3 is 12 residues long. V lost 11 bases and J lost 4, with 12 bases in between. The germline CDR1 and CDR2 sequences are SNHLY and FYNNEI. CDR3 in amino acids: CASRGMYNEQFF. DNA for the CDR3: TGTGCCTCCAGAGGGATGTACAATGAGCAGTTCTTC.

The chain links TRBV5-1 to TRBJ2-5; 8 bases fit TRBD2. CDR3 size: 15 residues. The J segment lost 5 bases and the V segment lost 0 bases, leaving 6 bases of the junction unmatched. Germline V gene data show CDR1 as SGHRS and CDR2 as YFSETQ. Here the CDR3 reads CASSLVPGGRETQYF. CDR3 bases: TGCGCCAGCAGCTTGGTTCCGGGGGGGCGCGAGACCCAGTACTTC.

The gene calls are TRBV6-5 and TRBJ1-2; D uncertain. The CDR3 totals 13 residues. Germline loops: CDR1 MNHEY, CDR2 SVGAGI. V gave up 7 bases and J gave up 2 bases, with 11 bases separating them. The CDR3 DNA reads as TGTGCCAGCAAGCAGGCTGGAAACTATGGCTACACCTTC. Amino acid sequence: CASKQAGNYGYTF.

The CDR3 spells CASSYRGTGNYEQYF. The CDR3 DNA reads TGTGCCAGCAGCTACCGCGGGACAGGGAACTACGAGCAGTACTTC. V gene TRBV11-2 combines with J gene TRBJ2-7, with 9 bases identical to TRBD1. The CDR3 loop spans 15 amino acids. CDR1 and CDR2 from the germline V gene are SGHAT and FQNNGV. The V gene end was trimmed by 4 bases and the J gene end by 3 bases; junction bases not matched to a gene: 7. Looking up the rest from reference TRBV11-2 and TRBJ2-7 gives the full variable domain: EAGVAQSPRYKIIEKRQSVAFWCNPISGHATLYWYQQILGQGPKLLIQFQNNGVVDDSQLPKDRFSAERLKGVDSTLKIQPAKLEDSAVYLCASSYRGTGNYEQYFGPGTRLTVT.

The chain recombines TRBV28 with TRBJ1-2; 7 nucleotides match TRBD1. CDR3 size: 17 residues. Germline V gene data show CDR1 as MDHEN and CDR2 as SYDVKM. With V trimmed by 2 bases and J by 4 bases, 13 bases remained unmatched. CDR3: CASSLGSRGRGIYGYTF. The CDR3 coding sequence is TGTGCCAGCAGTTTAGGGTCTAGGGGCAGGGGGATCTATGGCTACACCTTC.

The rearrangement joins TRBV7-6 to TRBJ1-5, with D unclear. With 1 base removed from V and 5 bases from J, the gap between germline ends came to 6 bases. The V gene's germline CDR1 is SGHVS and CDR2 FNYEAQ. CDR3 length equals 13 residues. This chain's CDR3 is CASSLEGDQPQHF. CDR3 nucleotide sequence: TGTGCCAGCAGCTTAGAAGGTGATCAGCCCCAGCATTTT.